This entry lists 28 T cell receptor beta chains sequenced from one sample in a study of T-cell memory formation after mild COVID-19. In TCRdb, the 5' RACE reads were re-called with MiXCR into one record per CDR3 protein. This table has roughly 80,000 distinct CDR3 sequences, 11% to 15% appearing once. Sequencing was done on a sample of PBMCs or a T cell subset sorted from them (not recorded which). These receptors originate from an adult woman who had mild COVID-19 (a few samples of this study predate the infection). Cell type and time point are not known.

In its sample, this clonotype was seen a few times. The CDR3 region is CASSGRGQGAGGELFF. The DNA of the CDR3 is TGTGCCAGCAGCGGAAGGGGACAGGGGGCTGGCGGGGAGCTGTTTTTT. The genes are TRBV9 and TRBJ2-2; the match to TRBD1 covers 12 bases. Germline V CDR1 and CDR2: SGDLS, YYNGEE. V lost 3 bases to trimming and J lost 7 bases; unmatched junction nucleotides: 7. The CDR3 loop spans 16 amino acids.

In its sample, this clonotype was seen a few times. The chain uses TRBV7-8 and TRBJ1-6, with D tentatively TRBD1 (5 bases). The germline V gene has CDR1 SGHVS and CDR2 FQNEAQ. The CDR3 runs to 13 residues. V was trimmed by 6 bases and J by 10 bases, leaving 13 bases between them. CDR3 in amino acids: CASSSGGASPLHF. CDR3 sequence (DNA): TGTGCCAGCAGTTCAGGTGGGGCCTCACCCCTCCACTTT.

This clonotype was observed a handful of times. The chain carries TRBV6-4 and TRBJ2-3, with D hard to call. The germline CDR1 and CDR2 sequences are MRHNA and SNTAGT. The CDR3 has 13 residues. V lost 0 bases to trimming and J lost 2 bases, with 3 bases between them. The CDR3 spells CASSDSDTDTQYF. DNA for the CDR3: TGTGCCAGCAGTGACTCTGACACAGATACGCAGTATTTT.

This clonotype was seen more than once but under ten times. This rearrangement joins TRBV12-3 or TRBV12-4 to TRBJ2-7, with 8 positions matching TRBD1. V lost 6 bases and J lost 6; bases outside the gene matches: 10. This CDR3 contains 14 residues. CDR3 nucleotide sequence: TGTGCCAGCAGGTCTACAGGGGGTGACGTCGAGCAGTACTTC. Its translation is CASRSTGGDVEQYF.

This clonotype was counted a few times. The V call is TRBV4-1, the J call TRBJ1-1, with a possible D match to TRBD1 (6 bases). V lost 4 bases to trimming and J lost 0 bases, with 9 bases between them. The CDR3 is made up of 14 amino acids. From germline, CDR1 is MGHRA and CDR2 YSYEKL. CDR3 coding DNA: TGCGCCAGCAGCCCTGGACAGATGAACACTGAAGCTTTCTTT. Its translation is CASSPGQMNTEAFF.

This clonotype was detected only a few times. V and J are TRBV29-1 and TRBJ2-1; D gene uncertain. Germline V gene sequence: CDR1 SQVTM, CDR2 ANQGSEA. The CDR3 contains 14 residues. V was pared by 2 bases and J by 0 bases, with 8 bases between. This CDR3 reads CSVENLSSYNEQFF. The CDR3, as DNA: TGCAGCGTTGAAAACCTGAGCTCCTACAATGAGCAGTTCTTC.

The V call is TRBV7-8, the J call TRBJ1-1; 9 bases line up with TRBD1. V trimming: 5 bases; J trimming: 3 bases; junction bases outside the gene matches: 13. This CDR3 is built from 17 residues. The V gene's germline CDR1 is SGHVS and CDR2 FQNEAQ. This chain's CDR3 is CASSPLTGGYRDTEAFF. The DNA of the CDR3 is TGTGCCAGCAGCCCCCTTACAGGGGGCTATAGAGACACTGAAGCTTTCTTT.

V usage is TRBV9 and J usage is TRBJ2-5; 9 nucleotides line up with TRBD2. The CDR3 runs 15 residues. Trimming at V came to 0 bases and at J to 5 bases, leaving 5 bases not matched to a gene. Germline V gives CDR1 SGDLS, CDR2 YYNGEE. The CDR3 nucleotides read TGTGCCAGCAGCGTAGGGGCGGGAGGGCCGGAGACCCAGTACTTC. This translates into CASSVGAGGPETQYF.

The chain is built from TRBV6-2 or TRBV6-3 and TRBJ2-7; D unclear. Trimming stripped 9 bases from V and 4 bases from J, with 19 bases between. The CDR3 has 14 amino acids. Germline CDR1 reads MNHEY; CDR2 reads SVGEGT. In DNA, the CDR3 is TGTGCCAGTCTATCGGGTCGACGGGTTTACGAGCAGTACTTC. Amino acid sequence: CASLSGRRVYEQYF.

This clonotype showed up just a few times. The chain couples TRBV29-1 to TRBJ1-2; no definite D call. CDR1 SQVTM and CDR2 ANQGSEA come from the germline V gene. The CDR3 runs to 13 residues. Trimming pared 0 bases from V and 2 bases from J, leaving 7 bases between. Here the CDR3 DNA reads TGCAGCGTTGAAGACGATACCAACTATGGCTACACCTTC. Translation: CSVEDDTNYGYTF.

This clonotype was counted a few times. CDR3 protein: CASSPGQTNTGELFF. The CDR3 nucleotides read TGTGCCAGCAGCCCCGGACAGACGAACACCGGGGAGCTGTTTTTT. J is TRBJ2-2 and V is TRBV7-9; tentatively, D is TRBD1 (6 bases). The CDR3 is 15 amino acids. Looked up from germline, CDR1 is SEHNR and CDR2 is FQNEAQ (reference sequence). The V and J ends lost 5 bases and 0 bases respectively, with 10 bases between them.

The chain carries TRBV9 and TRBJ2-7; D may be TRBD1 (6 bases). Trimming pared 0 bases from V and 0 bases from J, leaving 7 bases between. Germline V CDR1 and CDR2: SGDLS, YYNGEE. CDR3 length: 14 amino acids. CDR3 residues: CASSVGDNSYEQYF. Written as DNA, the CDR3 is TGTGCCAGCAGCGTAGGGGACAACTCCTACGAGCAGTACTTC.

The chain employs TRBV20-1 and TRBJ1-2, with 7 bases matching TRBD1. The CDR3 contains 13 residues. The V gene's germline CDR1 is DFQATT and CDR2 SNEGSKA (reference sequence). The CDR3 nucleotides are TGCAGCGCGGAAGGGGGCATCGGCTATGGCTACACCTTC. This gives the protein CSAEGGIGYGYTF.

The sample holds a few counts of this clonotype. The CDR3 sequence is CATSDESPDTQYF. In DNA, the CDR3 is TGTGCCACCAGTGATGAGAGTCCAGATACGCAGTATTTT. The chain uses TRBV24-1 and TRBJ2-3, with D unresolved. This CDR3 has 13 amino acids. The germline V gene has CDR1 KGHDR and CDR2 SFDVKD. V lost 3 bases and J lost 4, with 7 bases in between.

This chain uses TRBV10-3 with TRBJ1-2, with 7 nucleotides matching TRBD1. CDR1 and CDR2 from the germline V gene are ENHRY and SYGVKD. Germline trimming cut 0 bases from V and 6 bases from J; bases unmatched to any gene: 4. This CDR3 is built from 14 residues. The CDR3 DNA reads as TGTGCCATCAGTGAGTCTGGGGGGACAGATGGCTACACCTTC. Protein sequence: CAISESGGTDGYTF.

This clonotype occurred many times. The V and J genes are TRBV7-9 and TRBJ1-1; D may be TRBD1 (5 bases). Looked up from germline, CDR1 is SEHNR and CDR2 is FQNEAQ (reference sequence). Trimming took off 5 bases at V and 1 base at J, with 11 bases between the two ends. The CDR3 length is 14 residues. CDR3 residues: CASSDRLGNTEAFF. The CDR3 region has the DNA TGTGCCAGCAGCGACAGACTGGGGAACACTGAAGCTTTCTTT.

This clonotype was found many times. The chain joins TRBV7-9 to TRBJ2-3, with 7 bases lining up with TRBD1. In germline, CDR1 is SEHNR, CDR2 FQNEAQ (reference sequence). The V gene end was trimmed by 5 bases and the J gene end by 5 bases; junction bases not matched to a gene: 10. The CDR3 contains 15 residues. CDR3: CASSERDRAKDTQYF. The CDR3 DNA follows: TGTGCCAGCAGCGAGAGAGACAGGGCAAAAGATACGCAGTATTTT.

The chain is built from TRBV9 and TRBJ2-2; maybe TRBD2 (6 bases). Germline loops: CDR1 SGDLS, CDR2 YYNGEE. The V end lost 4 bases, the J end lost 7 bases, and 14 bases lay between the germline ends. The CDR3 sequence is 14 residues long. Here the CDR3 DNA reads TGTGCCAGCAGCCCCAGCGGGCGGGGCGGGGAGCTGTTTTTT. Translating it yields CASSPSGRGGELFF.

The J gene is TRBJ2-2, the V gene TRBV30; 7 nucleotides line up with TRBD1. This CDR3 is built from 15 residues. Per the germline V gene, CDR1 is GTSNPN and CDR2 is SVGIG (reference sequence). V was pared by 2 bases and J by 5 bases, with 8 bases of the junction left unmatched. CDR3 protein: CAWSYGTDLTGELFF. In nucleotides, the CDR3 is TGTGCCTGGAGTTACGGGACAGACCTTACCGGGGAGCTGTTTTTT.

This clonotype turned up a few times. The chain employs TRBV12-3 or TRBV12-4 and TRBJ2-7; D may be TRBD1 (6 bases). The CDR3 sequence is 12 residues long. V was clipped by 6 bases and J by 5 bases, with 11 bases between them. The CDR3 loop reads CASRRDTHEQYF. DNA for the CDR3: TGTGCCAGCAGGAGGGACACTCACGAGCAGTACTTC.

This clonotype was counted ten times or more. V and J are TRBV12-3 or TRBV12-4 and TRBJ2-3; 11 bases line up with TRBD2. The CDR3 is 16 residues long. The trim removed 1 base at V and 2 bases at J, leaving 2 bases unmatched. The DNA of the CDR3 is TGTGCCAGCAGTTTAGTAGCGGGGGGGCCCACAGATACGCAGTATTTT. Amino acids: CASSLVAGGPTDTQYF.

This clonotype came up many times. The CDR3 loop reads CASSLGDMPYNEQFF. CDR3 in DNA: TGTGCCAGCAGCTTGGGAGACATGCCCTACAATGAGCAGTTCTTC. The rearrangement joins TRBV5-6 to TRBJ2-1; D not resolved. Trimming left V 0 bases short and J 2 bases short, with 9 bases between. CDR3 length equals 15 residues. Germline V gene sequence: CDR1 SGHDT, CDR2 YYEEEE.

This sequence joins TRBV5-1 and TRBJ2-7; 8 positions agree with TRBD1. CDR3 length equals 15 residues. The J segment lost 3 bases and the V segment lost 3 bases, leaving 8 bases of the junction unmatched. Germline V CDR1 and CDR2: SGHRS, YFSETQ. CDR3 in amino acids: CASSSTGTGSYEQYF. DNA of the CDR3: TGCGCCAGCAGCTCTACGGGGACAGGAAGCTACGAGCAGTACTTC.

This chain joins TRBV6-1 and TRBJ1-5; 9 bases map to TRBD1. The germline gives CDR1 MNHNS, CDR2 SASEGT. The ends lost 2 bases at V and 7 bases at J; junction bases unmatched: 12. The CDR3 spans 17 residues. The CDR3 DNA reads TGTGCCAGCAGTGAATCCCCGGAGACAGGGGGAGACCAGCCCCAGCATTTT. Encoded protein: CASSESPETGGDQPQHF.

The chain employs TRBV6-5 and TRBJ2-6, with a weak D call TRBD2 (5 bases). There are 14 residues in the CDR3. Per germline, CDR1 MNHEY and CDR2 SVGAGI. In nucleotides, the CDR3 is TGTGCGGCACGTCGCGGGTCGGGGGCCAACGTCCTGACTTTC. Translating it yields CAARRGSGANVLTF.

This clonotype was detected only a few times. The chain's CDR3 is CASWEGTGGYNEQFF. CDR3 bases: TGTGCCAGCTGGGAGGGGACAGGGGGCTACAATGAGCAGTTCTTC. The chain joins TRBV7-3 to TRBJ2-1; 11 nucleotides agree with TRBD1. There are 15 residues in the CDR3. The V gene's germline CDR1 is SGHTA and CDR2 FQGTGA. The V segment lost 8 bases and the J segment 3 bases; nucleotides outside the gene matches: 6. The full variable domain, its missing parts supplied by reference TRBV7-3 and TRBJ2-1, is GAGVSQTPSNKVTEKGKYVELRCDPISGHTALYWYRQSLGQGPEFLIYFQGTGAADDSGLPNDRFFAVRPEGSVSTLKIQRTERGDSAVYLCASWEGTGGYNEQFFGPGTRLTVL.

The chain employs TRBV30 and TRBJ2-1; possible D gene TRBD2, 6 bases. The V end lost 3 bases, the J end lost 6 bases, and 12 bases lay between the germline ends. The germline gives CDR1 GTSNPN, CDR2 SVGIG (reference sequence). The length of the CDR3 is 13 residues. For the CDR3, the DNA is TGTGCCTGGAGCGACGGGAGTACCAATGAGCAGTTCTTC. Protein sequence: CAWSDGSTNEQFF.

This clonotype turned up a few times. This chain connects TRBV20-1 to TRBJ2-3; 13 bases agree with TRBD2. The CDR3 is 17 amino acids. CDR1 is DFQATT and CDR2 is SNEGSKA in the germline V gene (reference sequence). Trimming took 1 base from V and 5 from J; bases not matched to a gene: 9. This chain's CDR3 is CSARGHGLAGAVDTQYF. The CDR3 DNA is TGCAGTGCTAGAGGCCACGGACTAGCGGGGGCTGTAGATACGCAGTATTTT.